A single sample gave rise to the 27 T cell receptor beta chains below, sequenced in a study of response to subunit inactivated influenza vaccine listed by TCRdb under 2018. Libraries were made using RT-PCR. Sequencing relied on an Illumina HiSeq 2500. TCRdb redid the processing of the public reads, applying fastp at Q25 and MiXCR, and retained in-frame beta chains. One record per CDR3 amino acid sequence lists the most common genes and DNA. In all, the sample holds some 800,000 distinct CDR3 sequences, and 21% of those were seen once. About 10% of the sample belongs to the ten largest clones. The sequences come from PBMCs from blood, collected approximately 5 days after vaccination. Receptors were obtained from a man aged 50-59 years who received an inactivated influenza vaccine. Donor details come from another sample of the same person, matched by shared clones.

This clonotype was seen at least ten times. The chain combines TRBV7-2 with TRBJ2-5; D is ambiguous. The germline gives CDR1 SGHTA, CDR2 FQGNSA. The CDR3 is 13 amino acids. V lost 1 base and J 2 bases, leaving 5 bases between the germline ends. The CDR3 DNA follows: TGTGCCAGCAGCTTAGAACTACAAGAGACCCAGTACTTC. It translates to CASSLELQETQYF.

This clonotype was observed a handful of times. V and J are TRBV5-1 and TRBJ1-1, with TRBD1 matching 8 bases. Trimming removed 0 bases from V and 1 base from J; junction bases left unmatched: 2. There are 15 residues in the CDR3. Germline V gene data show CDR1 as SGHRS and CDR2 as YFSETQ. CDR3 coding DNA: TGCGCCAGCAGCTTGGTACAGGGGGAGAACACTGAAGCTTTCTTT. Its translation: CASSLVQGENTEAFF.

V gene TRBV5-5 combines with J gene TRBJ2-1; 9 positions match TRBD1. The germline gives CDR1 SGHKS, CDR2 YYEKEE (reference sequence). The CDR3 is made up of 16 amino acids. Germline trimming cut 1 base from V and 6 bases from J; bases unmatched to any gene: 8. CDR3 sequence (DNA): TGTGCCAGCAGCTTGACAGGGGGCTTCTCAGGCAATGAGCAGTTCTTC. Translation: CASSLTGGFSGNEQFF.

Regarding this clonotype: At one boundary the junction diverges from the germline segment, which might be a read error. The chain combines TRBV7-7 with TRBJ2-5, with TRBD2 matching 10 bases. This CDR3 region has 15 residues. Germline V gene sequence: CDR1 SSHAT, CDR2 FNYEAQ (reference sequence). The CDR3 loop is CASSTGLAAQETQYF. Written as DNA, the CDR3 is TGTGCTAGCAGCACCGGACTAGCGGCTCAAGAGACCCAGTACTTC.

In its sample, this clonotype was seen a few times. This chain uses TRBV28 with TRBJ1-5; 7 bases align to TRBD1. The CDR3 length is 13 residues. Germline V gene data show CDR1 as MDHEN and CDR2 as SYDVKM. The V segment lost 7 bases and the J segment 6 bases; nucleotides outside the gene matches: 6. The CDR3 DNA reads as TGTGCCAGCAAAGTCCAGGGGGGTCAGCCCCAGCATTTT. This encodes CASKVQGGQPQHF. The full variable domain, completed using reference TRBV28 and TRBJ1-5, is DVKVTQSSRYLVKRTGEKVFLECVQDMDHENMFWYRQDPGLGLRLIYFSYDVKMKEKGDIPEGYSVSREKKERFSLILESASTNQTSMYLCASKVQGGQPQHFGDGTRLSIL.

This clonotype was observed at least ten times. The chain couples TRBV5-1 to TRBJ2-7; 13 positions agree with TRBD2. This CDR3 contains 18 residues. J was trimmed by 0 bases and V by 4 bases; bases with no gene match: 10. The germline CDR1 and CDR2 sequences are SGHRS and YFSETQ. DNA for the CDR3: TGCGCCAGCAGCCTCGGACTAGCGGGAGAGGCCAGCTCCTACGAGCAGTACTTC. Translating it yields CASSLGLAGEASSYEQYF.

The V call is TRBV7-9, the J call TRBJ1-1; D unresolved. The CDR3 runs to 14 residues. The ends were cut back, 3 bases at V and 5 bases at J, with 13 bases in the middle. Germline lookup yields CDR1 SEHNR and CDR2 FQNEAQ (reference sequence). CDR3 sequence: CASSFEGVGTEAFF. CDR3 coding DNA: TGTGCCAGCAGCTTCGAGGGCGTAGGAACTGAAGCTTTCTTT.

V gene TRBV5-5 combines with J gene TRBJ1-5; TRBD1 aligns across 12 bases. CDR3 length: 15 amino acids. Germline loops: CDR1 SGHKS, CDR2 YYEKEE (reference sequence). The trim removed 4 bases at V and 7 bases at J, leaving 6 bases unmatched. The CDR3 coding sequence is TGTGCCAGCAGCGGGACAGGGGGCGCGGGCCAGCCCCAGCATTTT. It is translated as CASSGTGGAGQPQHF.

This clonotype was seen only a few times. The rearrangement uses TRBV4-3 and TRBJ1-2, with D possibly TRBD1 on 6 matching bases. Trimming stripped 1 base from V and 5 bases from J, with 14 bases between. The length of the CDR3 is 15 residues. Per germline, CDR1 LGHNA and CDR2 YSLEER. In DNA form, the CDR3 reads TGCGCCAGCAGCCAAGCTCCAGGGGCTAGGTATGGCTACACCTTC. This translates into CASSQAPGARYGYTF.

This clonotype showed up just a few times. The chain couples TRBV3-1 to TRBJ1-1; D is possibly TRBD1 (5 bases). Trimming pared 4 bases from V and 4 bases from J, leaving 13 bases between. The CDR3 runs 14 residues. The germline gives CDR1 LGHDT, CDR2 YNNKEL (reference sequence). As DNA, the CDR3 is TGTGCCAGCAGCCTCGGGGACTGGGGCACTGAAGCTTTCTTT. As protein: CASSLGDWGTEAFF.

J is TRBJ2-1 and V is TRBV7-9, with D unresolved. The CDR3 contains 12 residues. V was pared by 1 base and J by 8 bases, with 6 bases between. CDR1 and CDR2 from the germline V gene are SEHNR and FQNEAQ (reference sequence). CDR3 nucleotides: TGTGCCAGCAGCTTAGTTTTGGATGAGCAGTTCTTC. Protein product: CASSLVLDEQFF.

This clonotype was counted only a few times. The genes are TRBV7-8 and TRBJ2-1; 10 bases map to TRBD1. The germline V gene has CDR1 SGHVS and CDR2 FQNEAQ. Losses at the gene ends were 5 bases for V and 5 bases for J; bases not matched to a gene: 6. There are 15 residues in the CDR3. The CDR3 loop reads CASSMPGQGHNEQFF. CDR3 in DNA: TGTGCCAGCAGCATGCCGGGACAGGGGCACAATGAGCAGTTCTTC.

In this sample, this clonotype turned up a few times. V and J are TRBV24-1 and TRBJ2-2; 12 bases are a match to TRBD2. V gave up 3 bases and J gave up 1 base; unmatched junction bases: 11. Germline-derived CDR1 and CDR2 are KGHDR and SFDVKD. The CDR3 length is 20 residues. CDR3 DNA: TGTGCCACCAGTGATCCCACTAGCGGGGGGCTCTCCGTGAACACCGGGGAGCTGTTTTTT. It is translated as CATSDPTSGGLSVNTGELFF.

As for this clonotype: An end of the junction does not agree with germline; a read error may underlie this. The rearrangement joins TRBV5-1 to TRBJ2-1; D gene unclear. CDR1 is SGHRS, CDR2 YFSETQ, per germline. This CDR3 is 14 amino acids long. CDR3 nucleotide sequence: TGCTCCAGCAGCTTTGGGGAATCAGTCAATGAGCAGTTCTTC. It translates to CSSSFGESVNEQFF.

This clonotype showed up many times. V is TRBV6-1 and J is TRBJ2-1, with TRBD2 matching over 11 bases. Losses at the gene ends were 6 bases for V and 4 bases for J; bases not matched to a gene: 5. The CDR3 is made up of 15 amino acids. CDR1 MNHNS and CDR2 SASEGT come from the germline V gene. This CDR3 reads CASRISGGGYNEQFF. The CDR3 DNA reads as TGTGCCAGCAGGATTAGCGGGGGGGGTTACAATGAGCAGTTCTTC.

V gene TRBV7-2 combines with J gene TRBJ2-6, with D hard to call. The CDR3 is made up of 15 amino acids. The V end was cut by 5 bases, the J end by 0 bases, with 8 bases between. Germline CDR1 and CDR2: SGHTA and FQGNSA. The CDR3 DNA sequence: TGTGCCAGCAGCCTACCGGACTCTGGGGCCAACGTCCTGACTTTC. This gives the protein CASSLPDSGANVLTF.

This clonotype was seen more than once but under ten times. The V gene is TRBV4-3, the J gene TRBJ2-3; D unresolved. Germline loops: CDR1 LGHNA, CDR2 YSLEER. The V end was cut by 4 bases, the J end by 2 bases, with 16 bases between. CDR3 size: 16 residues. The CDR3 DNA reads as TGCGCCAGCAGCCCACGGGTAAGGCCCGCCACAGATACGCAGTATTTT. This gives the protein CASSPRVRPATDTQYF.

This clonotype showed up many times. The chain joins TRBV5-1 to TRBJ2-1; 7 nucleotides align to TRBD1. This CDR3 has 13 amino acids. J lost 4 bases, V lost 4 bases, and 2 bases had no gene match. Germline V gene sequence: CDR1 SGHRS, CDR2 YFSETQ. The CDR3 sequence is CASSMDRYNEQFF. In DNA, the CDR3 is TGCGCCAGCAGCATGGACAGGTACAATGAGCAGTTCTTC.

On this clonotype itself: A read error may be the cause here, since a much bigger clone is one base away. Here the CDR3 reads CSVTPPSHTGTQYF. The CDR3 coding sequence is TGCAGCGTTACCCCCCCAAGTCACACAGGTACGCAGTATTTT. This chain uses TRBV29-1 with TRBJ2-3; D is possibly TRBD1 (5 bases). From germline, CDR1 is SQVTM and CDR2 ANQGSEA. This CDR3 spans 14 amino acids.

This chain connects TRBV7-9 to TRBJ2-1; no clear D. CDR1 is SEHNR and CDR2 is FQNEAQ in the germline V gene (reference sequence). CDR3 length: 15 residues. Trimming removed 2 bases at V and 8 bases at J, with 16 bases between. The CDR3 spells CASSLWRPKSDEQFF. In DNA form, the CDR3 reads TGTGCCAGCAGCTTATGGCGGCCGAAATCGGATGAGCAGTTCTTC.

The chain couples TRBV7-2 to TRBJ2-3; no clear D. The CDR3 is 13 amino acids. The V and J ends lost 5 bases and 10 bases respectively, with 16 bases between them. Germline CDR1 is SGHTA and CDR2 is FQGNSA. CDR3 sequence (DNA): TGTGCCAGCAGCGTTCGCGGAAGACAACCGCAGTATTTT. This translates into CASSVRGRQPQYF.

This clonotype has just a few counts. This chain joins TRBV11-1 and TRBJ2-1; D perhaps matches TRBD2 (5 bases). This CDR3 region has 18 residues. Trimming pared 1 base from V and 3 bases from J, leaving 19 bases between. Germline CDR1 reads SGHAT; CDR2 reads FQDESV (reference sequence). The CDR3 loop reads CASSLGGSRVGGYNEQFF. The CDR3 nucleotides are TGTGCCAGCAGCTTAGGGGGATCGAGGGTAGGAGGCTACAATGAGCAGTTCTTC.

This clonotype was counted between two and nine times. The gene calls are TRBV7-9 and TRBJ2-3; possibly TRBD1 or TRBD2 for D (5 bases each). The ends were cut back, 5 bases at V and 8 bases at J, with 17 bases in the middle. The CDR3 extends over 14 amino acids. Germline CDR1 SEHNR, CDR2 FQNEAQ (reference sequence). The CDR3: CASSRVGVRGTQYF. The CDR3 DNA is TGTGCCAGCAGCCGGGTGGGGGTACGGGGTACGCAGTATTTT.

This clonotype was counted between two and nine times. This sequence joins TRBV11-1 and TRBJ2-1; possible D gene TRBD1, 5 bases. Looked up from germline, CDR1 is SGHAT and CDR2 is FQDESV (reference sequence). With 2 bases removed from V and 10 bases from J, the gap between germline ends came to 27 bases. This CDR3 is 18 amino acids long. CDR3 sequence (DNA): TGTGCCAGCAGCTTAACTATCCCCAGGGCTCGGTTCTGGCGGGAGCAGTTCTTC. Protein: CASSLTIPRARFWREQFF.

The CDR3 region is CASSLAGTGNPYEQYF. CDR3 nucleotides: TGCGCCAGCAGCTTGGCCGGGACAGGGAACCCCTACGAGCAGTACTTC. This chain links TRBV5-1 with TRBJ2-7; TRBD1 aligns across 9 bases. Germline V CDR1 and CDR2: SGHRS, YFSETQ. This CDR3 is 16 amino acids long. Trimming took 0 bases from V and 2 from J; bases not matched to a gene: 6.

The chain employs TRBV30 and TRBJ2-2; D ambiguous. Trimming stripped 0 bases from V and 4 bases from J, with 12 bases between. Germline V lookup: CDR1 GTSNPN, CDR2 SVGIG (reference sequence). This CDR3 has 15 amino acids. DNA of the CDR3: TGTGCCTGGAGTGTTCATTATTTAGGCACCGGGGAGCTGTTTTTT. Its protein is CAWSVHYLGTGELFF. The full variable domain, rest sourced from reference TRBV30 and TRBJ2-2, is SQTIHQWPATLVQPVGSPLSLECTVEGTSNPNLYWYRQAAGRGLQLLFYSVGIGQISSEVPQNLSASRPQDRQFILSSKKLLLSDSGFYLCAWSVHYLGTGELFFGEGSRLTVL.

This clonotype came up a few times. The chain employs TRBV11-2 and TRBJ1-5; 11 bases match TRBD1. Per germline, CDR1 SGHAT and CDR2 FQNNGV. The CDR3 runs 16 residues. V was clipped by 5 bases and J by 6 bases; unmatched bases: 9. CDR3 loop: CASSRGTGGSTQPQHF. The CDR3 DNA is TGTGCCAGCAGCCGAGGGACAGGGGGATCCACTCAGCCCCAGCATTTT.